Reported below is one TCR beta chain. The data were obtained in a study of human T cells and chemical hapten exposure. Germline CDR1 is SGHVS and CDR2 is FNYEAQ. The CDR3 consists of 15 residues. V was clipped by 1 base and J by 6 bases, with 12 bases between them. Time point given: patch test 1, 2 weeks after DPC sensitization. Treatment of the sample: therapeutic diphenylcyclopropenone sensitization with weekly scalp DPC. TCRdb analysed the RACE reads with MiXCR anew, one entry per CDR3 protein. Of approximately 100,000 distinct CDR3 sequences in the sample, roughly 11% were seen once. This rearrangement joins TRBV7-6 to TRBJ2-2, with D perhaps matching TRBD2 (6 bases). The input for sequencing was whole blood, taken in connection with sensitization to the hapten diphenylcyclopropenone (DPC). This sequence was found in a woman in her thirties or forties with alopecia areata. Some clones in this sample may be carry-over from other donors' samples. The CDR3 loop reads CASSLDSTSPGELFF. Written as DNA, the CDR3 is TGTGCCAGCAGCTTAGACAGCACTAGCCCCGGGGAGCTGTTTTTT.